This T cell receptor (beta chain) appears in the sequencing data of a study of OX40 agonist ivuxolimab in advanced cancers. CDR3 length: 14 amino acids. Germline CDR1 is MNHEY and CDR2 is SVGAGI. Trimming removed 5 bases at V and 3 bases at J, with 11 bases between. The protocol was immunoSEQ multiplex PCR, while the TCRdb copy is restricted to in-frame clones and leaves out a portion. Of roughly 58,000 clones in the sample, about 93% were seen once. Here the sequenced sample was CD4+ or CD8+ T cells sorted from blood, taken in a trial of the OX40 agonist ivuxolimab. The source is an adult with an advanced solid tumor such as melanoma, head and neck, liver or kidney cancer. This chain connects TRBV6-5 to TRBJ1-5; a possible D gene is TRBD1 (6 bases). This CDR3 reads CASSPGQNNQPQHF. The DNA of the CDR3 is TGTGCCAGCAGTCCCGGACAGAACAATCAGCCCCAGCATTTT.